Listed below are T cell receptor beta chains from one sample, sequenced in a study of T cell repertoires in cytomegalovirus infection. The antigens for these receptors are not known. TCRdb re-derived calls from the reads in MiXCR, one entry per CDR3 protein. The table lists approximately 470,000 distinct CDR3 sequences, about 42% of them singletons, with around 44% in the top ten. The material was cultured PBMCs, obtained from culture after CMV antigen stimulation. The receptors shown here come from a human donor in good health (CMV status not recorded). Some clones in this sample may be carry-over from other donors' samples. Each CDR3 is given with its conserved first and last residue. A D gene is named only where the DNA matches it firmly. Only some rows state a clone size, as once, few, many or a class for expanded clones.

>TRBJ1-3|TRBD1|.|TRBV7-2
TGTGCCAGCAGCCGGACAGGAGGAAACACCATATATTTT
CASSRTGGNTIYF
>TRBJ2-7|.|.|TRBV2
TGTGCCAGCAGTGAAGCGCTTCTGGACGGGGGTGCCCCCTACGAGCAGTACTTC
CASSEALLDGGAPYEQYF
>TRBJ1-6|.|.|TRBV10-3
TGTGCCGCCAGGGCCAGGGATGGTTCACCCCTCCACTTT
CAARARDGSPLHF
>TRBJ1-6|TRBD1|few|TRBV7-2
TGTGCCAGCAGCTCGTGGACAGGGCAAAATTCACCCCTCCACTTT
CASSSWTGQNSPLHF
>TRBJ2-7|.|.|TRBV23-1
TGCGCCAGCAGTCAAGTAAACGAGCAGTACTTC
CASSQVNEQYF
>TRBJ1-1|.|.|TRBV2
TGTGCCAGCAGTGAAAAGCGTCCGAGGAACACTGAAGCTTTCTTT
CASSEKRPRNTEAFF
>TRBJ2-1|.|.|TRBV14
TGTGCCAGCAGCCCACGGAAAGGTCCTTCCCACAATGAGCAGTTCTTC
CASSPRKGPSHNEQFF
>TRBJ2-1|.|few|TRBV5-4
TGTGCCAGCAGCTGGGGGGACAAAAGGGAGCAGTTCTTC
CASSWGDKREQFF
>TRBJ2-2|TRBD2|few|TRBV4-2
TGTGCCAGCAGCCTAGTAACTAGCGACACCGGGGAGCTGTTTTTT
CASSLVTSDTGELFF
>TRBJ2-7|.|few|TRBV4-1
TGCGCCAGCAGCCAAGGGGAAGGGTACTACGAGCAGTACTTC
CASSQGEGYYEQYF
>TRBJ2-7|TRBD2|.|TRBV15
TGTGCCACCAGCAGAGTCCGACTAGCGGTTTACGAGCAGTACTTC
CATSRVRLAVYEQYF
>TRBJ2-5|TRBD2|.|TRBV10-2
TGCGCCAGCAGGGCTCTAGCGGGAGAAGAGACCCAGTACTTC
CASRALAGEETQYF
>TRBJ1-1|.|.|TRBV7-9
TGTGCCAGCAGCTCGCTCGTCGCGGGGGGCACTGAAGCTTTCTTT
CASSSLVAGGTEAFF
>TRBJ1-1|.|.|TRBV19
TGTGCCAGTAGTCTGGGACTCGAGGGGAAGACTGAAGCTTTCTTT
CASSLGLEGKTEAFF
>TRBJ1-5|.|.|TRBV12-3/TRBV12-4
TGTGCCAGCAGCCTTTTGGCAGGGGTTGGGAATCAGCCCCAGCATTTT
CASSLLAGVGNQPQHF
>TRBJ1-3|.|few|TRBV7-8
TGTGCCAGCAGCTTAGTTGGCGGACATACTGGAAACACCATATATTTT
CASSLVGGHTGNTIYF
>TRBJ1-2|.|few|TRBV4-1
TGCGCCAGCAGCCAAGATCTCTCTTATTCTGGCGGTGGACACTATGGCTACACCTTC
CASSQDLSYSGGGHYGYTF
>TRBJ2-3|.|few|TRBV12-3/TRBV12-4
TGTGCCAGCAGTCTGCGGGGGCACACAGATACGCAGTATTTT
CASSLRGHTDTQYF
>TRBJ2-7|TRBD2|.|TRBV7-8
TGTGCCAGCAGCTGGACTAGCGGGGACTACGAGCAGTACTTC
CASSWTSGDYEQYF
>TRBJ2-7|.|few|TRBV7-2
TGTGCCAGCAGCTTAGCTCTGGGGGGAAGGGGAGACGAGCAGTACTTC
CASSLALGGRGDEQYF
>TRBJ2-1|.|.|TRBV25-1
TGTGCCAGCAATCCGGGACATCTAGCAAATGAGCAGTTCTTC
CASNPGHLANEQFF
>TRBJ2-2|.|few|TRBV7-6
TGTGCCAGCAGCCGGACGGGACCCATGAACACCGGGGAGCTGTTTTTT
CASSRTGPMNTGELFF
>TRBJ2-1|TRBD2|.|TRBV19
TGTGCCAGTAGTATAGGGCTAGCGGGAGTAGATGAGCAGTTCTTC
CASSIGLAGVDEQFF
>TRBJ2-3|.|many|TRBV7-2
TGTGCCAGCAGCTTATACAGTACAGATACGCAGTATTTT
CASSLYSTDTQYF
>TRBJ2-3|TRBD1|once|TRBV2
TGTGCCAGCACTCCAGGGGGAGATACGCAGTATTTT
CASTPGGDTQYF
>TRBJ1-5|.|.|TRBV28
TGTGCCAGCCGGACGGGACTATGGCAGCCCCAGCATTTT
CASRTGLWQPQHF
>TRBJ2-5|.|.|TRBV10-2
TGCGCCAGCTCTCGGGGATGGGCCCAAGAGACCCAGTACTTC
CASSRGWAQETQYF
>TRBJ1-2|.|.|TRBV6-1
TGTGCCAGCAGTTACCGGGACACCCATGGCTACACCTTC
CASSYRDTHGYTF
>TRBJ2-1|TRBD2|.|TRBV20-1
TGCAGTTCTGCGACTAGCGCCTACAATGAGCAGTTCTTC
CSSATSAYNEQFF
>TRBJ2-1|.|.|TRBV12-3/TRBV12-4
TGTGCCAGCAGTTTTGGGGACTCGAGCTCCTACAATGAGCAGTTCTTC
CASSFGDSSSYNEQFF
>TRBJ2-3|.|many|TRBV7-6
TGTGCCAGCAGCCCATCCCCACCTCTAGCGAGCACAGATACGCAGTATTTT
CASSPSPPLASTDTQYF